Listed below are T cell receptor beta chains from one sample, sequenced in a study of STAT3 mutations in large granular lymphocyte leukemia. The table came from immunoSEQ multiplex PCR; TCRdb's copy has only in-frame clones and leaves some out. The table lists about 16,000 clones, 80% to 90% of them singletons. Sequenced material: peripheral blood mononuclear cells. The receptors stem from a man in his forties or fifties with T-cell large granular lymphocyte leukemia. Some clones in this sample may be carry-over from other donors' samples. CDR3s leave out the opening cysteine and the closing phenylalanine or tryptophan.

V gene	J gene	CDR3 protein
TRBV19	TRBJ2-3	ASSIGGVSTDTQY
TRBV25-1	TRBJ2-1	ASSEMGRGYDNEQF
TRBV6-5	TRBJ1-2	ASSKVGNYGYT
TRBV4-3	TRBJ1-2	ASSQAVVKGSYGYT
TRBV7-7	TRBJ1-5	ASSLRDDSNQPQH
TRBV7-9	TRBJ1-1	ASSPKLEAF
TRBV11-2	TRBJ1-5	ASSLPYQPQH
TRBV20-1	TRBJ1-2	SVGEGYT
TRBV25-1	TRBJ2-7	ASSEDATGASYEQY
TRBV18	TRBJ2-5	ASSPEGGQKTQY
TRBV7-3	TRBJ1-2	ASSPTGVGGYT
TRBV30	TRBJ1-1	AWRVGFRRMNTEAF
TRBV11-2	TRBJ2-4	ASSFGIAGGLAKNIQY
TRBV7-9	TRBJ2-2	ASSPGLAGPRPSGELF
TRBV10-3	TRBJ2-2	AISATPQSGELF